The 16 T cell receptor beta chains reported below all come from one sample, sequenced in a study of blood T cell repertoires in COVID-19. Profiling relied on immunoSEQ multiplex PCR, and the TCRdb table lists in-frame clones only, not all of them. The sample shows around 200,000 clones, more than 85% of them seen only once. The sequencing input was peripheral blood. The receptors here all came from a man aged 40-49 years with acute or convalescent COVID-19.

The chain joins TRBV12-3 or TRBV12-4 to TRBJ2-3, with D unresolved. Trimming left V 3 bases short and J 7 bases short, with 11 bases between. This CDR3 is 13 amino acids long. CDR3 nucleotides: TGTGCCAGCAGTTTGGAGCGCCCGTATACGCAGTATTTT. Translation gives CASSLERPYTQYF.

This clone occurred once. The chain employs TRBV11-2 and TRBJ1-4, with 7 bases that match TRBD1. Germline V gene data show CDR1 as SGHAT and CDR2 as FQNNGV. V lost 4 bases and J lost 6; bases outside the gene matches: 8. The CDR3 covers 15 residues. The CDR3 nucleotides read TGTGCCAGCAGCTCAACCTTTGGACAGGATGAAAAACTGTTTTTT. Translating it yields CASSSTFGQDEKLFF.

The CDR3 reads CASSQEYQVAGNTIYF. The CDR3 DNA reads TGCGCCAGCAGCCAAGAGTACCAGGTTGCTGGAAACACCATATATTTT. This chain joins TRBV4-3 and TRBJ1-3; D not resolved. V was pared by 0 bases and J by 2 bases, with 11 bases between. Germline-derived CDR1 and CDR2 are LGHNA and YSLEER. There are 16 residues in the CDR3.

The J gene is TRBJ2-5, the V gene TRBV18, with D uncertain. CDR3 size: 14 residues. Trimming shortened V by 3 bases and J by 1 base, and 9 bases separated the two germline ends. Germline V gives CDR1 KGHSH, CDR2 LQKENI. This chain's CDR3 is CASSPRVLQETQYF. CDR3 nucleotide sequence: TGTGCCAGCTCACCCCGGGTCCTCCAAGAGACCCAGTACTTC.

J is TRBJ1-4 and V is TRBV6-5; D not certain. The CDR3 runs 16 residues. Trimming removed 0 bases from V and 0 bases from J, with 8 bases in between. Looked up from germline, CDR1 is MNHEY and CDR2 is SVGAGI. Here the CDR3 DNA reads TGTGCCAGCAGTTACTCGATCACTGCAACTAATGAAAAACTGTTTTTT. Its translation is CASSYSITATNEKLFF.

V usage is TRBV7-9 and J usage is TRBJ2-2; the D gene is possibly TRBD1 (6 bases). Germline V lookup: CDR1 SEHNR, CDR2 FQNEAQ (reference sequence). The CDR3 totals 14 residues. V was clipped by 4 bases and J by 4 bases, with 10 bases between them. The CDR3 DNA follows: TGTGCCAGCAGCTCCTCAGGGGTCACCGGGGAGCTGTTTTTT. Amino acid sequence: CASSSSGVTGELFF.

The chain links TRBV6-8 to TRBJ2-7; D call uncertain. Per germline, CDR1 MNHGY and CDR2 SAAAGT. V lost 2 bases to trimming and J lost 0 bases, with 14 bases between them. The CDR3 is made up of 16 amino acids. In nucleotides, the CDR3 is TGTGCCAGCAGTTACGACCGACTTAGGAGCTCCTACGAGCAGTACTTC. Its translation: CASSYDRLRSSYEQYF.

The J gene is TRBJ1-1, the V gene TRBV9, with D hard to call. The CDR3 is 13 residues long. Germline V CDR1 and CDR2: SGDLS, YYNGEE. The V and J ends lost 0 bases and 3 bases respectively, with 6 bases between them. The CDR3 sequence: CASSVVRDTEAFF. Here the CDR3 DNA reads TGTGCCAGCAGCGTAGTGAGGGACACTGAAGCTTTCTTT. The variable domain in full, with the rest retrieved from reference TRBV9 and TRBJ1-1, is DSGVTQTPKHLITATGQRVTLRCSPRSGDLSVYWYQQSLDQGLQFLIQYYNGEERAKGNILERFSAQQFPDLHSELNLSSLELGDSALYFCASSVVRDTEAFFGQGTRLTVV.

This clone was recorded only once. The gene calls are TRBV7-9 and TRBJ2-7; 9 bases are a match to TRBD1. J lost 7 bases, V lost 4 bases, and 11 bases had no gene match. CDR1 SEHNR and CDR2 FQNEAQ come from the germline V gene (reference sequence). The CDR3 consists of 15 residues. The CDR3 sequence: CASSWGTGYRIEQYF. CDR3 in DNA: TGTGCCAGCAGCTGGGGGACAGGGTATAGGATAGAGCAGTACTTC. The full variable domain, in which reference TRBV7-9 and TRBJ2-7 provide the parts outside the CDR3, is DTGVSQNPRHKITKRGQNVTFRCDPISEHNRLYWYRQTLGQGPEFLTYFQNEAQLEKSRLLSDRFSAERPKGSFSTLEIQRTEQGDSAMYLCASSWGTGYRIEQYFGPGTRLTVT.

The genes are TRBV5-6 and TRBJ2-1, with 7 bases matching TRBD1. Looked up from germline, CDR1 is SGHDT and CDR2 is YYEEEE. V lost 4 bases to trimming and J lost 8 bases; unmatched junction nucleotides: 18. The CDR3 runs 17 residues. The CDR3 sequence: CASSPGQSSVFADEQFF. CDR3 nucleotides: TGTGCCAGCAGCCCGGGACAGAGCTCCGTTTTTGCCGATGAGCAGTTCTTC.

This chain links TRBV5-1 with TRBJ2-2; TRBD1 is a possible D gene (6 bases). Per germline, CDR1 SGHRS and CDR2 YFSETQ. V lost 0 bases and J 0 bases, leaving 9 bases between the germline ends. CDR3 length equals 16 residues. CDR3 bases: TGCGCCAGCAGCTTGGAGGGGGTGGCGAACACCGGGGAGCTGTTTTTT. Its protein product is CASSLEGVANTGELFF.

This chain joins TRBV6-5 and TRBJ2-3, with 9 bases identical to TRBD1. This CDR3 comprises 14 residues. Germline loops: CDR1 MNHEY, CDR2 SVGAGI. V dropped 10 bases and J dropped 1; count of bases not matched to a gene: 6. CDR3 sequence: CATARTGGTDTQYF. CDR3 coding DNA: TGTGCCACGGCGAGGACAGGGGGCACAGATACGCAGTATTTT.

The chain couples TRBV5-6 to TRBJ2-5; weak D call: TRBD1 (5 bases). The CDR3 extends over 14 amino acids. In germline, CDR1 is SGHDT, CDR2 YYEEEE. The V gene lost 3 bases and the J gene lost 2 bases, with 11 bases spanning the gap. The CDR3 DNA follows: TGTGCCAGCAGCTCCACAGGCGTACAAGAGACCCAGTACTTC. Encoded protein: CASSSTGVQETQYF. Combining the CDR3 with reference TRBV5-6 and TRBJ2-5 gives the whole variable domain DAGVTQSPTHLIKTRGQQVTLRCSPKSGHDTVSWYQQALGQGPQFIFQYYEEEERQRGNFPDRFSGHQFPNYSSELNVNALLLGDSALYLCASSSTGVQETQYFGPGTRLLVL.

A single count supports this clone. The DNA for the CDR3 is TGTGCCAGTAGCCCGACAGGGGGGTCCATGGAAAAACTGTTTTTT. Its protein product is CASSPTGGSMEKLFF. The chain combines TRBV19 with TRBJ1-4, with 9 bases matching TRBD1. CDR3 length equals 15 residues. Trimming removed 6 bases from V and 8 bases from J; junction bases left unmatched: 10. Germline CDR1 is LNHDA and CDR2 is SQIVND (reference sequence).

This chain links TRBV7-2 with TRBJ1-1; D is unresolved. Germline CDR1 reads SGHTA; CDR2 reads FQGNSA. The CDR3 runs 15 residues. With 5 bases removed from V and 0 bases from J, the gap between germline ends came to 13 bases. The CDR3 protein is CASSVEPYLNTEAFF. CDR3 DNA sequence: TGTGCCAGCAGCGTAGAGCCGTACTTGAACACTGAAGCTTTCTTT.

The rearrangement links TRBV18 to TRBJ2-7, with TRBD1 identical over 9 bases. This CDR3 has 15 residues. The ends lost 3 bases at V and 2 bases at J; junction bases unmatched: 5. The germline gives CDR1 KGHSH, CDR2 LQKENI. The CDR3 spells CASSPRTGDTYEQYF. The CDR3 DNA reads TGTGCCAGCTCACCCAGGACAGGGGACACCTACGAGCAGTACTTC.